This T cell receptor beta chain came from a study of tumor and adjacent non-tumor tissue in lung cancer. Concerning this clonotype itself: Its target is not known. An end of the junction does not agree with germline; a read error may underlie this.

Findings and limits, study-wide: Higher tumor TCR diversity was associated with shorter survival. Tumor repertoires had a smaller top 100 clone share than normal lung.

Germline assignment: CDR1 MNHNS and CDR2 SASEGT. The CDR3 length is 15 residues. No cell sorting was done before RNA was extracted from the tissue. The normal lung tissue was taken more than 3 cm from the tumor edge. The library came from three nested PCR rounds adapted from ARM-PCR protocols. One entry per CDR3 protein results from TCRdb running MiXCR on the multiplex PCR reads. Counted here are about 60,000 distinct CDR3 sequences, more than 55% occurring once; the ten biggest clones make up around 29%. V gene TRBV6-1 combines with J gene TRBJ2-2, with a possible D match to TRBD2 (5 bases). The sample was distant non-tumor lung tissue. The origin of this receptor is a man in his 70s with non-small cell lung cancer. For the CDR3, the DNA is TGTGCCAGAAGGTTTTGGGGTGCGAACACCGGGGAGCCGTTTTTT. This sequence encodes CARRFWGANTGEPFF.